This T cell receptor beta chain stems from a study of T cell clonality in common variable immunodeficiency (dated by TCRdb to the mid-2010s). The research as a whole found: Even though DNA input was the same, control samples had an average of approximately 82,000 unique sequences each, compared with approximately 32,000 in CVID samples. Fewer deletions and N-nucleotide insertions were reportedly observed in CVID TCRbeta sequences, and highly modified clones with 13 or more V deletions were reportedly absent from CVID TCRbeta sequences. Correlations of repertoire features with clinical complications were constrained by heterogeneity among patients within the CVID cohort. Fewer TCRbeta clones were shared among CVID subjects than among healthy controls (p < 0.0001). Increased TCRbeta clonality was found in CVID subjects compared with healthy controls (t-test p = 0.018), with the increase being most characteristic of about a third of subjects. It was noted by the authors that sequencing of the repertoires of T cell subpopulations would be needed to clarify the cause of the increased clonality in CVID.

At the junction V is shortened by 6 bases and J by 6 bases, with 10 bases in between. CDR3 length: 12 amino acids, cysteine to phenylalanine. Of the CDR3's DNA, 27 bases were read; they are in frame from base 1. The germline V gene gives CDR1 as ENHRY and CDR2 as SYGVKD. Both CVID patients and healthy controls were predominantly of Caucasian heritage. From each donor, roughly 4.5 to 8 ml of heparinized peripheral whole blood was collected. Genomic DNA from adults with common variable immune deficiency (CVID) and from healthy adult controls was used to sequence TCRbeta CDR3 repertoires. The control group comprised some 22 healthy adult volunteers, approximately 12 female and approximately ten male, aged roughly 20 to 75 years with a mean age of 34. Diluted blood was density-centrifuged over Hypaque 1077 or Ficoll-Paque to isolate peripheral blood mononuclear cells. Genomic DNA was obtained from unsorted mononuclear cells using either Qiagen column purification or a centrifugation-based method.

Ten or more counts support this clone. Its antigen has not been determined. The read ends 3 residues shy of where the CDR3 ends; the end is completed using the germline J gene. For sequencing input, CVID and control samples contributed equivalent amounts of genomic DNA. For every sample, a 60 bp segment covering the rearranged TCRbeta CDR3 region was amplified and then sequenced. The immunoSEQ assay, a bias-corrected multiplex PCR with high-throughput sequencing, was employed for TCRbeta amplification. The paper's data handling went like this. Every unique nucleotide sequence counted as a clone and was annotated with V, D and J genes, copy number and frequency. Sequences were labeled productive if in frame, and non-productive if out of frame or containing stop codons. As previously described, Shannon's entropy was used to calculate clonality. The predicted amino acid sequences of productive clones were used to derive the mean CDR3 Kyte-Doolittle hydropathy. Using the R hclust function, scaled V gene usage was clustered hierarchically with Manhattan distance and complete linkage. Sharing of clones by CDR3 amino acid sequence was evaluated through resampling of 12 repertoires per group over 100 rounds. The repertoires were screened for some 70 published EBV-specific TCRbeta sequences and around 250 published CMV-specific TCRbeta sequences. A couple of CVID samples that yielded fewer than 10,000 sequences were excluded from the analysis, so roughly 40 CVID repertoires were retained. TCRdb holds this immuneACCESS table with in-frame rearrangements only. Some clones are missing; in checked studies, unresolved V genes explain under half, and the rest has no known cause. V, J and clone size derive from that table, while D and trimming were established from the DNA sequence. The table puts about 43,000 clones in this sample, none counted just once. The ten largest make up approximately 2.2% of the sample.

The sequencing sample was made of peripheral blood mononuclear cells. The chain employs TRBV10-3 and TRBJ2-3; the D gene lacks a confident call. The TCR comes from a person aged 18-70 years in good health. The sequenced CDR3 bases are TGTGCCATCAGGGAAGGGCCCGATACG. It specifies CAIREGPDT. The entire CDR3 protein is CAIREGPDTQYF.